The 18 T cell receptor beta chains in this list originate from one sample, sequenced in a study of cytomegalovirus exposure and HLA in healthy donors. Amplification used 60 Vbeta primers and 13 Jbeta primers. TCRdb's table, derived via immunoSEQ multiplex PCR, lists solely in-frame clones and lacks some. The repertoire includes a few hundred thousand clones, 80% of them detected once, and about 0.28% sits in the top ten. The specimen sequenced was PBMCs. These receptors were collected from a girl aged 2 to 9 in good health and CMV-seronegative.

The J gene is TRBJ1-1, the V gene TRBV5-4; maybe TRBD1 (5 bases). The CDR3 length is 14 residues. Germline assignment: CDR1 SGHNT and CDR2 YYREEE (reference sequence). With 7 bases removed from V and 4 bases from J, the gap between germline ends came to 17 bases. CDR3 in DNA: TGTGCCAGCCGGGGGGAACAGGCGGGCACTGAAGCTTTCTTT. Its protein product is CASRGEQAGTEAFF.

The V call is TRBV5-6, the J call TRBJ2-5; D is possibly TRBD2 (6 bases). V was shortened by 4 bases and J by 1 base, with 11 bases between the two germline ends. The CDR3 runs to 14 residues. The germline CDR1 and CDR2 sequences are SGHDT and YYEEEE. Here the CDR3 reads CASSPRGFQETQYF. The CDR3 region has the DNA TGTGCCAGCAGCCCTCGGGGGTTCCAAGAGACCCAGTACTTC.

Only one count was recorded for this clone. CDR3 residues: CASSSRQVSGNTIYF. Written as DNA, the CDR3 is TGTGCCAGTAGTAGCCGACAGGTCTCTGGAAACACCATATATTTT. This chain joins TRBV19 and TRBJ1-3, with D possibly being TRBD1 (6 bases). The CDR3 runs 15 residues. Germline loops: CDR1 LNHDA, CDR2 SQIVND (reference sequence). Between the trimmed V and J ends, which lost 4 bases and 0 bases, there was a span of 10 bases. Combining the CDR3 with reference TRBV19 and TRBJ1-3 gives the whole variable domain DGGITQSPKYLFRKEGQNVTLSCEQNLNHDAMYWYRQDPGQGLRLIYYSQIVNDFQKGDIAEGYSVSREKKESFPLTVTSAQKNPTAFYLCASSSRQVSGNTIYFGEGSWLTVV.

The rearrangement uses TRBV30 and TRBJ1-5, with D uncertain. This CDR3 spans 13 amino acids. The V end lost 5 bases, the J end lost 3 bases, and 11 bases lay between the germline ends. Looked up from germline, CDR1 is GTSNPN and CDR2 is SVGIG (reference sequence). The CDR3 loop reads CAWGGDHNQPQHF. The CDR3 bases are TGTGCCTGGGGCGGGGATCACAATCAGCCCCAGCATTTT.

The V gene is TRBV10-3, the J gene TRBJ1-5; D perhaps matches TRBD1 (5 bases). The germline V and J ends were trimmed by 3 bases and 8 bases, with 14 bases remaining between them. Germline assignment: CDR1 ENHRY and CDR2 SYGVKD. The CDR3 runs to 14 residues. CDR3 sequence reads: CAISESGDLEPQHF. In DNA form, the CDR3 reads TGTGCCATCAGTGAATCGGGGGATCTTGAGCCCCAGCATTTT.

This sequence joins TRBV27 and TRBJ1-6, with TRBD1 matching 8 bases. Germline lookup yields CDR1 MNHEY and CDR2 SMNVEV (reference sequence). The CDR3 length is 14 residues. J gave up 8 bases and V 10 bases, and 10 bases lay outside the gene matches. The CDR3: CATHRGSLDSPLHF. CDR3 in DNA: TGTGCCACCCACAGGGGGTCGTTGGATTCACCCCTCCACTTT.

The J gene is TRBJ2-1, the V gene TRBV13, with TRBD1 matching 9 bases. The V segment lost 5 bases and the J segment 8 bases; nucleotides outside the gene matches: 10. Germline-derived CDR1 and CDR2 are PRHDT and FYEKMQ (reference sequence). The CDR3 sequence is 15 residues long. The CDR3: CASSIRTGVRDEQFF. The CDR3 nucleotides are TGTGCCAGCAGCATCCGGACAGGGGTTCGGGATGAGCAGTTCTTC.

The rearrangement uses TRBV7-9 and TRBJ2-7, with no clear D. This CDR3 is 14 amino acids long. Germline CDR1 SEHNR, CDR2 FQNEAQ (reference sequence). Trimming pared 0 bases from V and 5 bases from J, leaving 11 bases between. CDR3 DNA: TGTGCCAGCAGCTTAGCTCCGGTCCCCCACGAGCAGTACTTC. It yields the protein CASSLAPVPHEQYF.

The V gene is TRBV9, the J gene TRBJ2-5; perhaps TRBD1 as D (6 bases). Looked up from germline, CDR1 is SGDLS and CDR2 is YYNGEE. This CDR3 is built from 19 residues. Trimming removed 0 bases from V and 4 bases from J, with 25 bases in between. The CDR3 here is CASSVEGVDSALGPETQYF. CDR3 DNA sequence: TGTGCCAGCAGCGTAGAGGGGGTTGATTCGGCCCTAGGTCCAGAGACCCAGTACTTC.

This chain joins TRBV7-9 and TRBJ1-4; weak D call: TRBD1 (6 bases). In germline, CDR1 is SEHNR, CDR2 FQNEAQ (reference sequence). V was trimmed by 3 bases and J by 8 bases, leaving 10 bases between them. The CDR3 extends over 13 amino acids. CDR3 sequence: CASSLGTREKLFF. The CDR3 nucleotides read TGTGCCAGCAGCTTGGGGACACGGGAAAAACTGTTTTTT.

The chain carries TRBV6-1 and TRBJ1-1; 7 bases align to TRBD1. Germline-derived CDR1 and CDR2 are MNHNS and SASEGT. V lost 6 bases and J lost 3; bases outside the gene matches: 7. The CDR3 sequence is 14 residues long. CDR3 in amino acids: CASRQGSGHTEAFF. In DNA form, the CDR3 reads TGTGCCAGCAGACAGGGGTCGGGGCACACTGAAGCTTTCTTT.

This chain joins TRBV28 and TRBJ1-6; tentative D call: TRBD1 (5 bases). V shed 6 bases and J shed 4 bases, with 13 bases lying between them. The CDR3 is 15 amino acids. Germline lookup yields CDR1 MDHEN and CDR2 SYDVKM. Here the CDR3 reads CASRAGTNYNSPLHF. CDR3 DNA: TGTGCCAGCAGGGCGGGGACGAATTATAATTCACCCCTCCACTTT.

This clone was detected once. This chain connects TRBV7-9 to TRBJ2-7; D is undetermined. Germline V gene data show CDR1 as SEHNR and CDR2 as FQNEAQ (reference sequence). This CDR3 region has 14 residues. The V end was cut by 1 base, the J end by 0 bases, with 7 bases between. DNA of the CDR3: TGTGCCAGCAGCTTAGAAGGCGGCTCCTACGAGCAGTACTTC. Amino acids: CASSLEGGSYEQYF.

For this clone: Other DNA sequences in the same sample also yield this CDR3. V and J are TRBV5-4 and TRBJ1-5; TRBD1 aligns across 7 bases. With 4 bases clipped from V and 1 base from J, the junction kept 2 bases outside the gene matches. This CDR3 has 14 amino acids. The germline CDR1 and CDR2 sequences are SGHNT and YYREEE (reference sequence). The DNA of the CDR3 is TGTGCCAGCAGCCTCAGGGGGAGCAATCAGCCCCAGCATTTT. Residues: CASSLRGSNQPQHF.

The chain is built from TRBV30 and TRBJ1-3; 8 bases agree with TRBD1. Losses at the gene ends were 0 bases for V and 7 bases for J; bases not matched to a gene: 8. CDR1 and CDR2 from the germline V gene are GTSNPN and SVGIG (reference sequence). There are 15 residues in the CDR3. The CDR3 nucleotides read TGTGCCTGGAGTGTACGCCAGGGGGCCCGGAACACCATATATTTT. This sequence encodes CAWSVRQGARNTIYF.

The chain has TRBV29-1 and TRBJ1-1, with D possibly matching TRBD1 (6 bases). The CDR3 runs 11 residues. Trimming removed 7 bases at V and 3 bases at J, with 9 bases between. In germline, CDR1 is SQVTM, CDR2 ANQGSEA. The CDR3 loop reads CSASGDTEAFF. Here the CDR3 DNA reads TGCAGCGCTTCAGGGGACACTGAAGCTTTCTTT.

The V and J genes are TRBV19 and TRBJ2-7; possibly TRBD2 for D (6 bases). The germline V and J ends were trimmed by 5 bases and 2 bases, with 7 bases remaining between them. This CDR3 contains 12 residues. Per the germline V gene, CDR1 is LNHDA and CDR2 is SQIVND (reference sequence). CDR3: CASSAGTYEQYF. The DNA of the CDR3 is TGTGCCAGTAGTGCGGGGACCTACGAGCAGTACTTC. Looking up the rest from reference TRBV19 and TRBJ2-7 gives the full variable domain: DGGITQSPKYLFRKEGQNVTLSCEQNLNHDAMYWYRQDPGQGLRLIYYSQIVNDFQKGDIAEGYSVSREKKESFPLTVTSAQKNPTAFYLCASSAGTYEQYFGPGTRLTVT.

The chain couples TRBV4-1 to TRBJ1-1, with D tentatively TRBD1 (5 bases). The CDR3 runs to 16 residues. Trimming removed 6 bases from V and 3 bases from J, with 20 bases in between. Per germline, CDR1 MGHRA and CDR2 YSYEKL. The DNA of the CDR3 is TGCGCCAGCAGTGCCAGGGTTGCGATTTCTGACACTGAAGCTTTCTTT. Translation gives CASSARVAISDTEAFF.